This T cell receptor (beta chain) was recorded in a study of high-grade serous ovarian cancer treatment subgroups. Findings and caveats of the study: Repertoire similarity ranged roughly 0.1 to 0.85 between tumors of one patient.

A single count supports this clone. As yet, its antigen is unknown. V was pared by 1 base and J by 5 bases, with 12 bases between. The CDR3 covers 15 residues. The germline V gene has CDR1 SNHLY and CDR2 FYNNEI. Profiling relied on immunoSEQ multiplex PCR, and the TCRdb table lists in-frame clones only, not all of them. The data show fewer than 5,000 clones, around 79% seen once. Tumor samples were obtained before definitive surgery or chemotherapy. Sequenced: tumor tissue. The clonotype comes from a human donor with high-grade serous ovarian cancer. This chain links TRBV2 with TRBJ2-1, with unresolved D. As DNA, the CDR3 is TGTGCCAGCAGTGAAGTGCGAAAATATAACAATGAGCAGTTCTTC. Translation: CASSEVRKYNNEQFF.